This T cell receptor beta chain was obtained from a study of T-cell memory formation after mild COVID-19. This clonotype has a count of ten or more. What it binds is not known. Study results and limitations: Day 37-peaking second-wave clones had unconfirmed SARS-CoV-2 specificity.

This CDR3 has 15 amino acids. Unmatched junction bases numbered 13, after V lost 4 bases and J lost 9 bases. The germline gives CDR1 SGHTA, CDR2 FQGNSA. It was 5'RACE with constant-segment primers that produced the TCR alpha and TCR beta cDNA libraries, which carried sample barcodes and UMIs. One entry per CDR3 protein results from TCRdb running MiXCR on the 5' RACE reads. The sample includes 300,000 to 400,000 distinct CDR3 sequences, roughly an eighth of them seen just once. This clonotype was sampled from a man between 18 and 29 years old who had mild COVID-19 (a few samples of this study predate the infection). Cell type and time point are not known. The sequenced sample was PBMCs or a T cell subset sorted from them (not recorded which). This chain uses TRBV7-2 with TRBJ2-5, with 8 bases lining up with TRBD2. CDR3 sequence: CASSSDYGSGESQYF. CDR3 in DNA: TGTGCCAGCAGCTCCGACTACGGTAGCGGGGAGTCCCAGTACTTC.